The source of this TCR beta chain is a study of technical replicates of blood from a few donors. This table comes from immunoSEQ multiplex PCR, and its TCRdb copy is limited to in-frame clones, with some not included. The sample consists of 70,000 to 95,000 clones, approximately 94% of them appearing once. This clonotype originated in a human donor in good health. The specimen was T cells isolated from PBMCs.

CDR3 DNA: TGCGCCACCTCAAAGGGGGCCACAGATACGCAGTATTTT. It is translated as CATSKGATDTQYF. V usage is TRBV4-1 and J usage is TRBJ2-3; 7 positions agree with TRBD1. Trimming took 10 bases from V and 2 from J; bases not matched to a gene: 6. This CDR3 contains 13 residues. Germline CDR1 reads MGHRA; CDR2 reads YSYEKL.